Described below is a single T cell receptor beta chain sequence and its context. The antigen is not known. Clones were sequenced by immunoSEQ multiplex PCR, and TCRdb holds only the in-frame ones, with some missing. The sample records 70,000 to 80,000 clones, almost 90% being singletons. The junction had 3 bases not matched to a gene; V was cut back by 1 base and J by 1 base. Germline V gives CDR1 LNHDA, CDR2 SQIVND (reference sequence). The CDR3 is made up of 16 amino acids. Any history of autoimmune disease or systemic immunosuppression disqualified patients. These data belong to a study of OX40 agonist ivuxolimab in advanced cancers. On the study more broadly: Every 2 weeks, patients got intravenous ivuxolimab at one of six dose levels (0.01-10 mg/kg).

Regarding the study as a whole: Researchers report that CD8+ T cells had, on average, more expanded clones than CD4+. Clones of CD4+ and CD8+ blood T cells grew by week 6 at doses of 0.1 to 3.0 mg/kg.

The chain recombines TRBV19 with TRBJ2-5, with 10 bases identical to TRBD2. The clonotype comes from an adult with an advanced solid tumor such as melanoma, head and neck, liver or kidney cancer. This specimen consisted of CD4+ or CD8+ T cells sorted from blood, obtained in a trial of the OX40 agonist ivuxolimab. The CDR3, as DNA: TGTGCCAGTAGTATAGCCCAGCGGGGGGGCCAAGAGACCCAGTACTTC. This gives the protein CASSIAQRGGQETQYF. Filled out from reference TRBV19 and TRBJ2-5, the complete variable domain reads DGGITQSPKYLFRKEGQNVTLSCEQNLNHDAMYWYRQDPGQGLRLIYYSQIVNDFQKGDIAEGYSVSREKKESFPLTVTSAQKNPTAFYLCASSIAQRGGQETQYFGPGTRLLVL.